This T cell receptor beta chain is drawn from a study of blood T cell repertoires in COVID-19. V lost 3 bases and J lost 1, with 8 bases in between. This CDR3 spans 13 amino acids. Germline-derived CDR1 and CDR2 are DFQATT and SNEGSKA (reference sequence). This table comes from immunoSEQ multiplex PCR, and its TCRdb copy is limited to in-frame clones, with some not included. The sample lists around 64,000 clones; about nine tenths were seen once. The specimen was peripheral blood. The genes are TRBV20-1 and TRBJ2-3; a weak D match, TRBD2 (6 bases). The receptor was isolated from a woman aged 18-35 years with acute or convalescent COVID-19. CDR3: CSASPGGTDTQYF. The CDR3 bases are TGCAGTGCTAGTCCGGGAGGCACAGATACGCAGTATTTT.